What follows describes a single T cell receptor beta chain. Its antigen is still unknown. The sample originates from a study of CD8+ T cells in alopecia areata. Study-wide results and limits: Compared with normal scalp, lesional scalp had higher clonality and more expanded CD8+ clones.

Extracted from the samples, RNA was reverse transcribed into cDNA to serve as the sequencing template. The data were produced by immunoSEQ multiplex PCR, yet TCRdb's version contains in-frame clones alone and is incomplete. The sample has 120,000 or so clones, about 51% seen once. This CDR3 contains 13 residues. Germline V gene lookup returns CDR1 SQVTM and CDR2 ANQGSEA. V was trimmed by 2 bases and J by 3 bases, leaving 11 bases between them. The sequence derives from a human donor with alopecia areata. What was sequenced was NKG2D-low CD8+ T cells sorted from blood. The gene calls are TRBV29-1 and TRBJ2-7; the D is unclear. The CDR3, as DNA: TGCAGCGTTGAATTCCCCAGGAGCTACGAGCAGTACTTC. This sequence encodes CSVEFPRSYEQYF.